Each of the 5 T cell receptor beta chains below was sequenced from the same sample in a study of cytomegalovirus exposure and HLA in healthy donors. The PCR contained 60 Vbeta and 13 Jbeta primers. Using immunoSEQ multiplex PCR, the repertoire was profiled, and TCRdb retains in-frame clones only, with some absent. The sample has roughly 130,000 clones; less than 75% are singletons. Sequencing was performed on PBMCs. These receptors came from a woman between 35 and 50 years old in good health and CMV-seropositive.

The chain employs TRBV6-5 and TRBJ2-7; 8 bases line up with TRBD1. The CDR3 length is 11 residues. J was trimmed by 6 bases and V by 6 bases; bases with no gene match: 1. From germline, CDR1 is MNHEY and CDR2 SVGAGI. CDR3 coding DNA: TGTGCCAGCAGGGACAGGGTCGAGCAGTACTTC. It codes for CASRDRVEQYF.

This clone has more than one count but fewer than ten. The chain combines TRBV4-3 with TRBJ1-1; D call uncertain. CDR1 LGHNA and CDR2 YSLEER come from the germline V gene. The CDR3 consists of 15 residues. Trimming cost V 2 bases and J 1 base, with 11 bases left between them. CDR3 region: CASSQYVHRNTEAFF. Written as DNA, the CDR3 is TGCGCCAGCAGCCAATATGTCCACAGGAACACTGAAGCTTTCTTT.

The chain is built from TRBV6-5 and TRBJ2-4; D not certain. V was cut by 2 bases and J by 0 bases, with 8 bases left in between. Germline-derived CDR1 and CDR2 are MNHEY and SVGAGI. The CDR3 has 15 amino acids. In DNA form, the CDR3 reads TGTGCCAGCAGTTACACTGTTGGAGCCAAAAACATTCAGTACTTC. Its protein product is CASSYTVGAKNIQYF.

The genes are TRBV7-2 and TRBJ2-7; TRBD2 is a possible D gene (5 bases). Trimming pared 1 base from V and 0 bases from J, leaving 10 bases between. This CDR3 contains 15 residues. In germline, CDR1 is SGHTA, CDR2 FQGNSA. CDR3 coding DNA: TGTGCCAGCAGCTTAGATAGGGAGAGCTCCTACGAGCAGTACTTC. This encodes CASSLDRESSYEQYF.

This chain links TRBV28 with TRBJ1-2; possible D gene TRBD1, 5 bases. CDR1 is MDHEN and CDR2 is SYDVKM in the germline V gene. CDR3 length: 12 amino acids. Trimming left V 1 base short and J 8 bases short, with 8 bases between. The DNA of the CDR3 is TGTGCCAGCAGTTTATCCGGGGGAGGCTACACCTTC. As protein: CASSLSGGGYTF.